What follows describes a single T cell receptor (beta chain). The ends lost 5 bases at V and 4 bases at J; junction bases unmatched: 6. Germline V gene lookup returns CDR1 LNHDA and CDR2 SQIVND (reference sequence). The length of the CDR3 is 15 residues. The sample originates from a study of blood T cell repertoires in COVID-19. Whole-study context: Samples representing acute and convalescent COVID-19 were sourced from the United States, Italy and Spain. From T cells, B-cell-depleted T cells, or PBMCs came the material, which was cDNA or gDNA.

The study assigned cohorts using participant-reported clinical history. In the authors' methods: From reference gene primer amplification, estimates of nucleated cell counts were derived. Sequencing used immunoSEQ multiplex PCR; TCRdb keeps in-frame clones, though not all of them. V and J calls and clone size are as listed in that table; D and trimming were resolved from the DNA. The table shows a few hundred thousand clones, with roughly 90% occurring only once. The material sequenced was PBMCs or T cells enriched from blood (not recorded which). The chain recombines TRBV19 with TRBJ1-2, with 11 bases that match TRBD1. The TCR comes from a woman under 30 who had recovered from COVID-19. The CDR3 is CASSPRTGGFYGYTF. The DNA of the CDR3 is TGTGCCAGTAGTCCACGGACAGGGGGCTTCTATGGCTACACCTTC. Filled out from reference TRBV19 and TRBJ1-2, the complete variable domain reads DGGITQSPKYLFRKEGQNVTLSCEQNLNHDAMYWYRQDPGQGLRLIYYSQIVNDFQKGDIAEGYSVSREKKESFPLTVTSAQKNPTAFYLCASSPRTGGFYGYTFGSGTRLTVV.